The present TCR beta chain was sequenced within a study of PD-1 blockade in classical Hodgkin lymphoma. Indicated time point: newly diagnosed, previously untreated cHL patient sample. Thawed PBMCs underwent magnetic negative selection to yield purified CD4+ T cells. The method was immunoSEQ multiplex PCR; TCRdb's version includes in-frame clones alone and lacks a portion of them. The sample includes roughly 20,000 clones, 90% to 95% seen only once; the top ten take about 0.42%. The CDR3 has 12 amino acids. Trimming pared 4 bases from V and 6 bases from J, leaving 10 bases between. Per the germline V gene, CDR1 is LNHNV and CDR2 is YYDKDF (reference sequence).

This TCR came from a human donor with classical Hodgkin lymphoma. Sequenced material: CD4+ T cells from blood. J is TRBJ2-7 and V is TRBV15, with D possibly being TRBD2 (5 bases). CDR3 region: CATSTFRGEQYF. The CDR3 DNA is TGTGCCACCAGCACGTTCCGGGGCGAGCAGTACTTC.